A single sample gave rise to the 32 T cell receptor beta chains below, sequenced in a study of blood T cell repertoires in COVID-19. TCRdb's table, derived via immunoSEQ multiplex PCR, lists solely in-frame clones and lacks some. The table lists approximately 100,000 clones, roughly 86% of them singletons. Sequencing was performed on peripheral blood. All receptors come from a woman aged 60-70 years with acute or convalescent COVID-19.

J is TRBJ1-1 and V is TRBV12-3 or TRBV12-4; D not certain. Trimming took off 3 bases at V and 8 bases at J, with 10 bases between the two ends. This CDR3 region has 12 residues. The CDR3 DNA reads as TGTGCCAGCAGTTTTCGACAACCCGAAGCTTTCTTT. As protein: CASSFRQPEAFF.

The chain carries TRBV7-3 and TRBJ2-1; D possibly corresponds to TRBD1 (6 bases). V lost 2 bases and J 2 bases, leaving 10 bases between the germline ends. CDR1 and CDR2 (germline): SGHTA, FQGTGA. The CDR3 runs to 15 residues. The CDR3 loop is CASSLGGGPYNEQFF. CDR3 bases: TGTGCCAGCAGCTTAGGGGGCGGACCCTACAATGAGCAGTTCTTC.

This CDR3 is CASRGTGFRYTF. The CDR3, as DNA: TGTGCCAGCAGGGGGACAGGGTTCCGCTACACCTTC. The chain couples TRBV6-5 to TRBJ1-2, with 9 bases identical to TRBD1. Germline CDR1 is MNHEY and CDR2 is SVGAGI. V shed 6 bases and J 9 bases; nucleotides not matched to a gene: 5. This CDR3 comprises 12 residues.

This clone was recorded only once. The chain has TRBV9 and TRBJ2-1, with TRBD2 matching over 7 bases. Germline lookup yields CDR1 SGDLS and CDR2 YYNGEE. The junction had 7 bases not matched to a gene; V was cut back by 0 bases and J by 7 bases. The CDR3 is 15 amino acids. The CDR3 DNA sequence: TGTGCCAGCAGCGTAGCGGCGGGAGATAATAATGAGCAGTTCTTC. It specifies CASSVAAGDNNEQFF.

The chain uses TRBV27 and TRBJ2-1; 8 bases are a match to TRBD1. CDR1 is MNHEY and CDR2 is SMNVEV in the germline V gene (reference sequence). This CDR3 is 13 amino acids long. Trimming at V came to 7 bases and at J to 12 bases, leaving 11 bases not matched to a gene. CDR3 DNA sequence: TGTGCCAGCACCCCGAGACAGGGGAACGGGCAGTTCTTC. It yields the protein CASTPRQGNGQFF.

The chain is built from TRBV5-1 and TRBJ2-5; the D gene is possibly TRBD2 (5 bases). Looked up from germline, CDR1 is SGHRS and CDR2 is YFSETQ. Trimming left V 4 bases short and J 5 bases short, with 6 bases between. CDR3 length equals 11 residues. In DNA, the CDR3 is TGCGCCAGCAGCGGGGAGGAGACCCAGTACTTC. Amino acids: CASSGEETQYF.

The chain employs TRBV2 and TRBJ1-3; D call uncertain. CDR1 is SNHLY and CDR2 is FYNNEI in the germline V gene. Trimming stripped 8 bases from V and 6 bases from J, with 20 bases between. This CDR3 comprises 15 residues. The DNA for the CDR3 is TGTGCCAGCCGAACGGGAAAAGGTGGCCTAAACACCATATATTTT. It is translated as CASRTGKGGLNTIYF.

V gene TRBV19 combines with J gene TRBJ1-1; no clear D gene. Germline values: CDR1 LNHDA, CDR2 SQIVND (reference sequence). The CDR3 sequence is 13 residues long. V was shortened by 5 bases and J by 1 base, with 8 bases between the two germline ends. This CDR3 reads CASSQVRNTEAFF. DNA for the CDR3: TGTGCCAGTAGTCAGGTTCGGAACACTGAAGCTTTCTTT.

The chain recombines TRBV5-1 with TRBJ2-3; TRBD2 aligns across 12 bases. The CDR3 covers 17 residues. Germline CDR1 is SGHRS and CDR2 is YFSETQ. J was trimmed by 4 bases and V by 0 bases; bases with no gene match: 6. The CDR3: CASSLGLAGGLADTQYF. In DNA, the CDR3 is TGCGCCAGCAGCTTGGGGCTAGCGGGGGGGTTGGCAGATACGCAGTATTTT.

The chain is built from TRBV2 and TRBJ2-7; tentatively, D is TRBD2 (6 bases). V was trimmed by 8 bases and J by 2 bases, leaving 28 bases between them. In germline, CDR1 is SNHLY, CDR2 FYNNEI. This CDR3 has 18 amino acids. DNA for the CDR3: TGTGCCAGCCAACTCCACGGGGGACGCCAACTCGCGGCCTACGAGCAGTACTTC. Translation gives CASQLHGGRQLAAYEQYF. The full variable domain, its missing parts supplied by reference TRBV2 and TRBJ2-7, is EPEVTQTPSHQVTQMGQEVILRCVPISNHLYFYWYRQILGQKVEFLVSFYNNEISEKSEIFDDQFSVERPDGSNFTLKIRSTKLEDSAMYFCASQLHGGRQLAAYEQYFGPGTRLTVT.

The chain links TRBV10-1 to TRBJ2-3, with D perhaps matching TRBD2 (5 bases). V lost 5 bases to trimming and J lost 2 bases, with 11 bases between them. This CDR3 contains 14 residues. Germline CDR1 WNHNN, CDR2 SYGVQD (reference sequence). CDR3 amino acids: CASSLDSLTDTQYF. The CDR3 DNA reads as TGCGCCAGCAGTCTGGACTCTCTCACAGATACGCAGTATTTT.

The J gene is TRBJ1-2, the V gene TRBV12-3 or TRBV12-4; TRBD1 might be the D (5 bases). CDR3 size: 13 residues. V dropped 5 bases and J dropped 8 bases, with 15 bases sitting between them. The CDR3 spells CASSIDQGRGYTF. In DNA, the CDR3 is TGTGCCAGCAGTATAGACCAGGGAAGAGGCTACACCTTC.

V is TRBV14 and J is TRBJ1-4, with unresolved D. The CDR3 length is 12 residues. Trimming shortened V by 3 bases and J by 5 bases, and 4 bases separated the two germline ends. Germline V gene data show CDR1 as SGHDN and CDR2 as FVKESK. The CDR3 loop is CASSHFNEKLFF. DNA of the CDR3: TGTGCCAGCAGCCACTTCAATGAAAAACTGTTTTTT.

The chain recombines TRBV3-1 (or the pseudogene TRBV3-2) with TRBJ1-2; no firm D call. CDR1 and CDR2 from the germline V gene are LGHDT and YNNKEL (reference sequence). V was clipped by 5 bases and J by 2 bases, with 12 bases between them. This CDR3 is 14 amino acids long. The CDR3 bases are TGTGCCAGCAGCGCCTATACCCTGAACTATGGCTACACCTTC. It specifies CASSAYTLNYGYTF.

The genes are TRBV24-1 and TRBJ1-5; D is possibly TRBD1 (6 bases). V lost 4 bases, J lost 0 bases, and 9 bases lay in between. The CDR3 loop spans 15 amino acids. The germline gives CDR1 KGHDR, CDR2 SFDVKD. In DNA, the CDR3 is TGTGCCACCAGTGACGCGACAGGTAGCAATCAGCCCCAGCATTTT. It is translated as CATSDATGSNQPQHF.

The CDR3 DNA reads TGTGCCAGCGCCCCTCCAGCGGGAGTAACAGAGACCCAGTACTTC. This gives the protein CASAPPAGVTETQYF. This chain links TRBV6-5 with TRBJ2-5; 8 positions agree with TRBD2. The CDR3 is 15 residues long. The J segment lost 4 bases and the V segment lost 8 bases, leaving 12 bases of the junction unmatched. Germline loops: CDR1 MNHEY, CDR2 SVGAGI.

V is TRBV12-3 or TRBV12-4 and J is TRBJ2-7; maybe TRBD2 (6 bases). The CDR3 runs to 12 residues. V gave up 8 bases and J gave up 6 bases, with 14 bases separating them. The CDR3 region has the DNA TGTGCCAGCTGTCTTAGCGGTGGCGAGCAGTACTTC. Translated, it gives CASCLSGGEQYF.

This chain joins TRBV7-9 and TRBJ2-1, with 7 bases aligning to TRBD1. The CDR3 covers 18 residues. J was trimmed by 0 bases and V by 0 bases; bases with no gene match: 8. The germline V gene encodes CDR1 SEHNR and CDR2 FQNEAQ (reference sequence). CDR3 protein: CASSLASTGPISYNEQFF. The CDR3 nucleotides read TGTGCCAGCAGCTTAGCCTCGACAGGGCCCATCTCCTACAATGAGCAGTTCTTC.

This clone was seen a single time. For the CDR3, the DNA is TGTGCCAGTAGTATTGGACTAGCGGGAGGGATTCAAGAGACCCAGTACTTC. Its translation is CASSIGLAGGIQETQYF. The chain couples TRBV19 to TRBJ2-5, with 15 nucleotides matching TRBD2. The V segment lost 3 bases and the J segment 2 bases; nucleotides outside the gene matches: 4. This CDR3 spans 17 amino acids. Germline V lookup: CDR1 LNHDA, CDR2 SQIVND (reference sequence).

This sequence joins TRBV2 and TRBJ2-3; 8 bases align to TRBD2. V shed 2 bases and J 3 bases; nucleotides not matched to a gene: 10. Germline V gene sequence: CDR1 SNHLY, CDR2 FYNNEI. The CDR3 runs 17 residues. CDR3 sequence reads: CASSELGREGRTDTQYF. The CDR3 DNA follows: TGTGCCAGCAGTGAACTCGGGAGGGAGGGCCGGACAGATACGCAGTATTTT.

Written as DNA, the CDR3 is TGTGCCAGCAGTGACGGTACTAACTATGGCTACACCTTC. Encoded protein: CASSDGTNYGYTF. V and J are TRBV6-1 and TRBJ1-2; no definite D call. CDR3 length: 13 amino acids. Trimming removed 3 bases at V and 0 bases at J, with 5 bases between. Germline V gives CDR1 MNHNS, CDR2 SASEGT.

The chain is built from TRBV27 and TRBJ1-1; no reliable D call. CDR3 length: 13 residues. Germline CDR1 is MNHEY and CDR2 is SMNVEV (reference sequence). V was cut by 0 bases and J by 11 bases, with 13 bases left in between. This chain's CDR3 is CASSLSREGRAFF. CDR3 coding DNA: TGTGCCAGCAGTTTATCGCGGGAGGGTCGGGCTTTCTTT.

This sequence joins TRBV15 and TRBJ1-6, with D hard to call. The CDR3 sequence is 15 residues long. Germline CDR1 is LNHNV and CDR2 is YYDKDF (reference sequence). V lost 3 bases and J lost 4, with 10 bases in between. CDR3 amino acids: CATSSTRGYNSPLHF. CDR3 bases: TGTGCCACCAGCAGTACGCGGGGTTATAATTCACCCCTCCACTTT.

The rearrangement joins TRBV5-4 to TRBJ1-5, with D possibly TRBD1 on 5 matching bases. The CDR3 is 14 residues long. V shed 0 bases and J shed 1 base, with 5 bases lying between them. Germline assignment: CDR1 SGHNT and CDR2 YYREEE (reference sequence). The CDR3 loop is CASSLAGSNQPQHF. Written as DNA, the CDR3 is TGTGCCAGCAGCTTGGCAGGGAGCAATCAGCCCCAGCATTTT.

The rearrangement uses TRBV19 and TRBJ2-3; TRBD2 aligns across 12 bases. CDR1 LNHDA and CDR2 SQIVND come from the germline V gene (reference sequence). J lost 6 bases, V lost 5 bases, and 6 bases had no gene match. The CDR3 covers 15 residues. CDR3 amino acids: CASSPSGRARDTQYF. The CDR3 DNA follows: TGTGCCAGTAGTCCTAGCGGGAGGGCCAGGGATACGCAGTATTTT. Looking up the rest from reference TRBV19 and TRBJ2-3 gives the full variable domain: DGGITQSPKYLFRKEGQNVTLSCEQNLNHDAMYWYRQDPGQGLRLIYYSQIVNDFQKGDIAEGYSVSREKKESFPLTVTSAQKNPTAFYLCASSPSGRARDTQYFGPGTRLTVL.

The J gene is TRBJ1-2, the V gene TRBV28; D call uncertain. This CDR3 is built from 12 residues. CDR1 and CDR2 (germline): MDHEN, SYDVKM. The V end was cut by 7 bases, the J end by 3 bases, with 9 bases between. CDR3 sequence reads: CASNRGDYGYTF. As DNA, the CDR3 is TGTGCCAGCAATCGGGGTGACTATGGCTACACCTTC.

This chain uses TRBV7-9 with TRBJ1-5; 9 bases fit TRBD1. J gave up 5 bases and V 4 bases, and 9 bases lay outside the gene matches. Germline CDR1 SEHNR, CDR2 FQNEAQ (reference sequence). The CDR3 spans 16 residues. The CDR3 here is CASSSGGDRAYQPQHF. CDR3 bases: TGTGCCAGCAGCTCGGGCGGGGACAGGGCTTATCAGCCCCAGCATTTT.

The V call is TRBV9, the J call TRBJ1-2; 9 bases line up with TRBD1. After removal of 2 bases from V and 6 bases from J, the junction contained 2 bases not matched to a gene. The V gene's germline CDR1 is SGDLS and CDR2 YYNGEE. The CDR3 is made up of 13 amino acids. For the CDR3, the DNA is TGTGCCAGCAGCGTGGACAGGGGACATGGCTACACCTTC. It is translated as CASSVDRGHGYTF.

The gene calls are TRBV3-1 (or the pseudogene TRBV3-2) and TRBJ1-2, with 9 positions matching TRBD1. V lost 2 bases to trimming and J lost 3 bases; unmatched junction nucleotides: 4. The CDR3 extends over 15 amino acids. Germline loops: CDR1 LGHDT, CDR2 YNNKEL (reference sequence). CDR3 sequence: CASSQTGGYHYGYTF. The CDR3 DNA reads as TGTGCCAGCAGCCAAACAGGGGGCTACCACTATGGCTACACCTTC.

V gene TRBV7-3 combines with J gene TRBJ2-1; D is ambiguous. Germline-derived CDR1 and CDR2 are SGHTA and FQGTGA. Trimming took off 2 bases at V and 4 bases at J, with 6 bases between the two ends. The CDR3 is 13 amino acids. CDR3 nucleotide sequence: TGTGCCAGCAGCTTAGCTAGTTACAATGAGCAGTTCTTC. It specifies CASSLASYNEQFF.

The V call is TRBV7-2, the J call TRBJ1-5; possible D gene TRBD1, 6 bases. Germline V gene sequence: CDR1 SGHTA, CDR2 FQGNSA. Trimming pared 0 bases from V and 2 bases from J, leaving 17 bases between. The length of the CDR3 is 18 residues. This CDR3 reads CASSLASRGAGGNQPQHF. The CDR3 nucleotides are TGTGCCAGCAGCTTAGCCTCTCGGGGGGCAGGGGGCAATCAGCCCCAGCATTTT.

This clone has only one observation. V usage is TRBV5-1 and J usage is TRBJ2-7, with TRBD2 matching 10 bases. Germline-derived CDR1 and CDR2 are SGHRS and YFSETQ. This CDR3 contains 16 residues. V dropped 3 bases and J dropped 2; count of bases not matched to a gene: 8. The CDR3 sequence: CASSSLTSGLPYEQYF. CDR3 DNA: TGCGCCAGCAGCTCCCTGACTAGCGGGCTTCCCTACGAGCAGTACTTC.